Shown below are 13 T cell receptor beta chains from a single sample sequenced in a study of Graves' ophthalmopathy and Graves' hyperthyroidism. Amplification from RNA transcripts yielded the TCR beta CDR3 regions. Second-round multiplex PCR came after a first-round RT-PCR that employed HTBI primers. TCRdb reprocessed the multiplex PCR reads with MiXCR, giving one entry per CDR3 protein. The sample has 400,000 or so distinct CDR3 sequences, 15% seen once; the top ten hold roughly 7%. Material: peripheral blood. These receptor sequences come from a woman younger than 30 with stable Graves' hyperthyroidism.

This chain connects TRBV5-5 to TRBJ1-5; D gene unclear. The length of the CDR3 is 13 residues. CDR1 is SGHKS, CDR2 YYEKEE, per germline (reference sequence). V was cut by 5 bases and J by 4 bases, with 10 bases left in between. The CDR3 DNA follows: TGTGCCAGCAGGCGACGGTGGAATCAGCCCCAGCATTTT. Translated, it gives CASRRRWNQPQHF. The variable domain in full, completed from reference TRBV5-5 and TRBJ1-5, reads DAGVTQSPTHLIKTRGQQVTLRCSPISGHKSVSWYQQVLGQGPQFIFQYYEKEERGRGNFPDRFSARQFPNYSSELNVNALLLGDSALYLCASRRRWNQPQHFGDGTRLSIL.

The sample holds many counts of this clonotype. V and J are TRBV19 and TRBJ1-2; D uncertain. CDR1 is LNHDA, CDR2 SQIVND, per germline (reference sequence). Trimming removed 1 base at V and 7 bases at J, with 10 bases between. The CDR3 runs 13 residues. The CDR3 region has the DNA TGTGCCAGTAGTATAGGGCAGCGGGGTGGCTACACCTTC. Translation gives CASSIGQRGGYTF.

This clonotype was observed a handful of times. V usage is TRBV18 and J usage is TRBJ2-7; 9 bases match TRBD1. This CDR3 region has 16 residues. With 3 bases clipped from V and 4 bases from J, the junction kept 10 bases outside the gene matches. CDR1 is KGHSH and CDR2 is LQKENI in the germline V gene. The CDR3 DNA follows: TGTGCCAGCTCACCTCGCGACAGGGGGGTTACGTACGAGCAGTACTTC. Its translation is CASSPRDRGVTYEQYF.

This clonotype was seen ten or more times. This rearrangement joins TRBV12-3 or TRBV12-4 to TRBJ2-5; weak D call: TRBD1 (5 bases). CDR3 size: 13 residues. V lost 0 bases, J lost 4 bases, and 6 bases lay in between. The CDR3 spells CASSLAQVETQYF. CDR3 coding DNA: TGTGCCAGCAGTTTAGCACAGGTAGAGACCCAGTACTTC.

This clonotype was counted ten times or more. The chain combines TRBV27 with TRBJ1-2; no clear D gene. The length of the CDR3 is 13 residues. Per the germline V gene, CDR1 is MNHEY and CDR2 is SMNVEV (reference sequence). The germline V and J ends were trimmed by 5 bases and 8 bases, with 15 bases remaining between them. The CDR3 is CASSLHGRGGYTF. Written as DNA, the CDR3 is TGTGCCAGCAGTCTACATGGTCGCGGGGGCTACACCTTC.

This clonotype was detected many times. The chain uses TRBV5-6 and TRBJ1-1; D possibly corresponds to TRBD1 (5 bases). There are 14 residues in the CDR3. Germline loops: CDR1 SGHDT, CDR2 YYEEEE. Trimming left V 4 bases short and J 4 bases short, with 14 bases between. For the CDR3, the DNA is TGTGCCAGCAGCCCGGTGGGAAGGGGCACTGAAGCTTTCTTT. Translating gives CASSPVGRGTEAFF.

Turning to this clonotype: A much larger clone differs from this one at a single base, so this may be a read error. The gene calls are TRBV4-2 and TRBJ2-5, with D perhaps TRBD1 (6 bases). The CDR3 is made up of 16 amino acids. V lost 1 base to trimming and J lost 4 bases, with 16 bases between them. Germline V gives CDR1 LGHNA, CDR2 YNFKEQ. The CDR3 reads CASSQVARGFSETQYF. In DNA, the CDR3 is TGTGCCAGCAGCCAAGTGGCCAGGGGTTTTTCAGAGACCCAGTACTTC.

This clonotype was recorded at least ten times. The chain links TRBV7-6 to TRBJ1-1; no reliable D call. Germline lookup yields CDR1 SGHVS and CDR2 FNYEAQ. This CDR3 is built from 13 residues. Trimming shortened V by 1 base and J by 7 bases, and 10 bases separated the two germline ends. CDR3 DNA sequence: TGTGCCAGCAGCTTAGGAGGCAGGCGTGAAGCTTTCTTT. Its protein product is CASSLGGRREAFF.

This clonotype was picked up many times. The CDR3 DNA is TGTGCCAGCAGCTTTGACGGGGGGGCTAACGAGCAGTACTTC. Amino acid sequence: CASSFDGGANEQYF. The chain recombines TRBV7-2 with TRBJ2-7; TRBD2 matches at 8 bases. V was pared by 3 bases and J by 5 bases, with 6 bases of the junction left unmatched. The CDR3 length is 14 residues. The germline V gene has CDR1 SGHTA and CDR2 FQGNSA.

This clonotype was seen many times. V and J are TRBV7-8 and TRBJ2-5; TRBD1 might be the D (6 bases). The V gene's germline CDR1 is SGHVS and CDR2 FQNEAQ. The length of the CDR3 is 13 residues. Trimming took off 6 bases at V and 4 bases at J, with 12 bases between the two ends. DNA for the CDR3: TGTGCCAGCAGTACAGGGTTCCGAGAGACCCAGTACTTC. Its protein product is CASSTGFRETQYF.

The table lists this clonotype with a count of one. The CDR3 region is CSASTDRVLSYEQYF. The CDR3 DNA reads as TGCAGTGCCTCCACGGACAGGGTTCTTTCCTACGAGCAGTACTTC. The V and J genes are TRBV20-1 and TRBJ2-7, with TRBD1 matching over 8 bases. The germline V gene has CDR1 DFQATT and CDR2 SNEGSKA (reference sequence). The CDR3 runs to 15 residues. V lost 6 bases and J lost 1; bases outside the gene matches: 11.

This clonotype was seen ten or more times. The V and J genes are TRBV29-1 and TRBJ1-1; 7 bases align to TRBD1. Germline lookup yields CDR1 SQVTM and CDR2 ANQGSEA. The trim removed 6 bases at V and 5 bases at J, leaving 3 bases unmatched. The CDR3 consists of 11 residues. In DNA, the CDR3 is TGCAGCGTAGCGGGACAGACTGAAGCTTTCTTT. Translation gives CSVAGQTEAFF.

The chain joins TRBV6-1 to TRBJ2-7; 9 positions agree with TRBD1. The CDR3 covers 13 residues. Germline CDR1 and CDR2: MNHNS and SASEGT. Trimming cost V 2 bases and J 6 bases; bases outside gene matches: 2. CDR3 residues: CASSERDRAEQYF. In nucleotides, the CDR3 is TGTGCCAGCAGTGAAAGGGACAGGGCCGAGCAGTACTTC.